Included here is one T cell receptor (beta chain) sequence, with context. What it recognizes is unknown. The sample comes from a study of OX40 agonist ivuxolimab in advanced cancers. Study-level background: The dose-escalation group included hepatocellular carcinoma, melanoma, renal cell carcinoma and head and neck cancer.

Study conclusions and caveats: Dosing at 0.1 to 3.0 mg/kg was accompanied by clonal expansion of CD4+ and CD8+ blood T cells by week 6.

Assay used: immunoSEQ multiplex PCR; TCRdb lists only in-frame clones, some missing. Of about 22,000 clones detected, 65% to 85% appear once; the ten largest clones hold 35% to 40%. Trimming left V 0 bases short and J 1 base short, with 7 bases between. Germline V gene sequence: CDR1 SGHTA, CDR2 FQGNSA. The CDR3 length is 15 residues. The sequenced sample was CD4+ or CD8+ T cells sorted from blood, obtained in a trial of the OX40 agonist ivuxolimab. The rearrangement links TRBV7-2 to TRBJ1-3; D perhaps matches TRBD1 (5 bases). The TCR was taken from an adult with an advanced solid tumor such as melanoma, head and neck, liver or kidney cancer. CDR3 loop: CASSLATASGNTIYF. Here the CDR3 DNA reads TGTGCCAGCAGCTTAGCGACAGCGTCTGGAAACACCATATATTTT.